Listed here are 20 T cell receptor beta chains from one sample, sequenced in a study of T cell responses to AZD1222 COVID-19 vaccine (dated by TCRdb to the early 2020s). Libraries were prepared through the immunoSEQ multiplex PCR assay. TCRdb holds this immuneACCESS table with in-frame rearrangements only. Some clones are missing; in checked studies, unresolved V genes explain under half, and the rest has no known cause. The sample contains some 96,000 clones, 65% to 85% of them found a single time. Approximately 14% of the sample is held by the ten biggest clonotypes. The time point tag for this specimen amounts to: about 28 days (+/-7) after the second vaccine dose. The sample here was peripheral blood, taken 28 days after the second AZD1222 dose. The receptors stem from an adult who received the AZD1222 COVID-19 vaccine.

V gene TRBV5-4 combines with J gene TRBJ1-5; 11 nucleotides align to TRBD1. Germline assignment: CDR1 SGHNT and CDR2 YYREEE (reference sequence). There are 16 residues in the CDR3. The V and J ends lost 2 bases and 6 bases, in that order; junction bases with no gene match: 7. DNA for the CDR3: TGTGCCAGCAGCTTTGGCCGGGACAGGGGGATTCAGCCCCAGCATTTT. Translation gives CASSFGRDRGIQPQHF. Full variable domain (missing parts from reference TRBV5-4 and TRBJ1-5): ETGVTQSPTHLIKTRGQQVTLRCSSQSGHNTVSWYQQALGQGPQFIFQYYREEENGRGNFPPRFSGLQFPNYSSELNVNALELDDSALYLCASSFGRDRGIQPQHFGDGTRLSIL.

The gene calls are TRBV9 and TRBJ2-1, with 9 bases identical to TRBD1. CDR3 length: 15 amino acids. CDR1 is SGDLS and CDR2 is YYNGEE in the germline V gene. Trimming cost V 3 bases and J 6 bases; bases outside gene matches: 7. The CDR3 protein is CASSETGGAGNEQFF. Here the CDR3 DNA reads TGTGCCAGCAGCGAAACAGGGGGCGCGGGCAATGAGCAGTTCTTC. Together with reference TRBV9 and TRBJ2-1, the CDR3 gives the full variable domain: DSGVTQTPKHLITATGQRVTLRCSPRSGDLSVYWYQQSLDQGLQFLIQYYNGEERAKGNILERFSAQQFPDLHSELNLSSLELGDSALYFCASSETGGAGNEQFFGPGTRLTVL.

The V call is TRBV5-4, the J call TRBJ2-7, with TRBD1 matching over 7 bases. The V segment lost 4 bases and the J segment 6 bases; nucleotides outside the gene matches: 7. Germline V CDR1 and CDR2: SGHNT, YYREEE (reference sequence). This CDR3 is built from 13 residues. CDR3 nucleotides: TGTGCCAGCAGCCAGACAGGGATAGCCGAGCAGTACTTC. This translates into CASSQTGIAEQYF.

Only one count was recorded for this clone. V is TRBV27 and J is TRBJ2-7; TRBD1 aligns across 8 bases. The CDR3 has 16 amino acids. The junction had 9 bases not matched to a gene; V was cut back by 4 bases and J by 1 base. CDR1 is MNHEY and CDR2 is SMNVEV in the germline V gene (reference sequence). CDR3 residues: CASSSTDRVKSYEQYF. The CDR3 nucleotides read TGTGCCAGCAGTTCCACGGACAGGGTAAAATCCTACGAGCAGTACTTC.

This clone has just a few counts. This sequence joins TRBV7-2 and TRBJ2-7; the match to TRBD1 covers 9 bases. Per germline, CDR1 SGHTA and CDR2 FQGNSA. CDR3 length equals 13 residues. The V segment lost 5 bases and the J segment 7 bases; nucleotides outside the gene matches: 6. CDR3 DNA: TGTGCCAGCAGCCCCGGGACAGGGACGGAGCAGTACTTC. Its translation is CASSPGTGTEQYF.

This chain uses TRBV3-1 (or the pseudogene TRBV3-2) with TRBJ1-5; no reliable D call. Trimming took off 1 base at V and 0 bases at J, with 4 bases between the two ends. This CDR3 contains 14 residues. The germline V gene encodes CDR1 LGHDT and CDR2 YNNKEL (reference sequence). CDR3 bases: TGTGCCAGCAGCCAAGGCAGTAGCAATCAGCCCCAGCATTTT. Translated: CASSQGSSNQPQHF.

The CDR3 is CAWQKQGKETQYF. The CDR3 DNA follows: TGTGCCTGGCAGAAACAGGGGAAAGAGACCCAGTACTTC. This chain connects TRBV30 to TRBJ2-5, with 7 positions matching TRBD1. The CDR3 contains 13 residues. V lost 5 bases to trimming and J lost 3 bases; unmatched junction nucleotides: 6. CDR1 is GTSNPN and CDR2 is SVGIG in the germline V gene (reference sequence).

The chain employs TRBV4-2 and TRBJ1-1, with TRBD1 as a possible D gene (5 bases). The CDR3 has 14 amino acids. CDR1 is LGHNA and CDR2 is YNFKEQ in the germline V gene. The V gene lost 2 bases and the J gene lost 1 base, with 8 bases spanning the gap. CDR3 nucleotide sequence: TGTGCCAGCAGCCAACCAGACAGGAACACTGAAGCTTTCTTT. Translated: CASSQPDRNTEAFF.

The chain employs TRBV7-9 and TRBJ1-2, with D possibly being TRBD1 (5 bases). Trimming took 7 bases from V and 4 from J, leaving 22 bases between them. The CDR3 is 16 residues long. The germline V gene encodes CDR1 SEHNR and CDR2 FQNEAQ (reference sequence). The CDR3 coding sequence is TGTGCCAGCACCGTATACGTCCGGGGCGGCGGCTATGGCTACACCTTC. Translation gives CASTVYVRGGGYGYTF. Looking up the rest from reference TRBV7-9 and TRBJ1-2 gives the full variable domain: DTGVSQNPRHKITKRGQNVTFRCDPISEHNRLYWYRQTLGQGPEFLTYFQNEAQLEKSRLLSDRFSAERPKGSFSTLEIQRTEQGDSAMYLCASTVYVRGGGYGYTFGSGTRLTVV.

The chain is built from TRBV24-1 and TRBJ2-5; no firm D call. Germline CDR1 is KGHDR and CDR2 is SFDVKD. The ends were cut back, 3 bases at V and 3 bases at J, with 10 bases in the middle. The CDR3 consists of 14 residues. CDR3 DNA sequence: TGTGCCACCAGTGATGGAACACCCAAAGAGACCCAGTACTTC. As protein: CATSDGTPKETQYF.

With respect to this clone: This specimen includes other DNA sequences encoding the same CDR3. V usage is TRBV6-5 and J usage is TRBJ1-3; the D is unclear. This CDR3 has 12 residues. Germline CDR1 MNHEY, CDR2 SVGAGI. V was trimmed by 4 bases and J by 4 bases, leaving 5 bases between them. The CDR3 protein is CASSSGGNTIYF. In nucleotides, the CDR3 is TGTGCCAGCAGTTCGGGGGGAAACACCATATATTTT.

This clone turned up a few times. The gene calls are TRBV10-3 and TRBJ2-1, with D possibly matching TRBD2 (6 bases). CDR1 ENHRY and CDR2 SYGVKD come from the germline V gene. The germline V and J ends were trimmed by 0 bases and 5 bases, with 14 bases remaining between them. The length of the CDR3 is 16 residues. CDR3 bases: TGTGCCATCAGTGAGTCTCGGCGGGGATCGGACAATGAGCAGTTCTTC. Encoded protein: CAISESRRGSDNEQFF.

The chain recombines TRBV18 with TRBJ1-6; 7 positions agree with TRBD1. CDR1 is KGHSH and CDR2 is LQKENI in the germline V gene. This CDR3 spans 14 amino acids. Unmatched junction bases numbered 5, after V lost 3 bases and J lost 9 bases. CDR3 sequence reads: CASSPDRVRSPLHF. The CDR3 region has the DNA TGTGCCAGCTCACCCGACAGGGTACGTTCACCCCTCCACTTT. The full variable domain, with the rest looked up from reference TRBV18 and TRBJ1-6, is NAGVMQNPRHLVRRRGQEARLRCSPMKGHSHVYWYRQLPEEGLKFMVYLQKENIIDESGMPKERFSAEFPKEGPSILRIQQVVRGDSAAYFCASSPDRVRSPLHFGNGTRLTVT.

The V call is TRBV5-1, the J call TRBJ2-7; 9 bases are shared with TRBD1. Germline CDR1 reads SGHRS; CDR2 reads YFSETQ. The CDR3 runs 14 residues. V trimming: 4 bases; J trimming: 7 bases; junction bases outside the gene matches: 9. CDR3 amino acids: CASSTGTGFLEQYF. DNA for the CDR3: TGCGCCAGCAGCACCGGGACAGGGTTTCTAGAGCAGTACTTC. Full variable domain (outside the CDR3, taken from reference TRBV5-1 and TRBJ2-7): KAGVTQTPRYLIKTRGQQVTLSCSPISGHRSVSWYQQTPGQGLQFLFEYFSETQRNKGNFPGRFSGRQFSNSRSEMNVSTLELGDSALYLCASSTGTGFLEQYFGPGTRLTVT.

The gene calls are TRBV5-1 and TRBJ2-3; 8 bases agree with TRBD1. Germline V CDR1 and CDR2: SGHRS, YFSETQ. The V gene end was trimmed by 3 bases and the J gene end by 4 bases; junction bases not matched to a gene: 4. The CDR3 is 14 residues long. Here the CDR3 reads CASSYGQGADTQYF. DNA of the CDR3: TGCGCCAGCAGCTATGGACAGGGCGCAGATACGCAGTATTTT.

CDR3: CASSGVSGAPNSPLHF. The CDR3 DNA reads as TGTGCCAGCAGTGGTGTGTCAGGGGCCCCAAATTCACCCCTCCACTTT. The chain combines TRBV6-1 with TRBJ1-6; D is possibly TRBD1 (6 bases). The CDR3 has 16 residues. Per the germline V gene, CDR1 is MNHNS and CDR2 is SASEGT. Trimming shortened V by 4 bases and J by 7 bases, and 17 bases separated the two germline ends.

This clone was observed once. The chain joins TRBV5-1 to TRBJ2-7; 10 bases map to TRBD2. CDR3 length: 12 residues. V was pared by 4 bases and J by 9 bases, with 4 bases of the junction left unmatched. The V gene's germline CDR1 is SGHRS and CDR2 YFSETQ. CDR3 protein: CASSSGGAWQYF. CDR3 in DNA: TGCGCCAGCAGCAGCGGGGGGGCCTGGCAGTACTTC.

This chain connects TRBV2 to TRBJ1-2; D unresolved. Germline CDR1 and CDR2: SNHLY and FYNNEI. V was cut by 2 bases and J by 2 bases, with 9 bases left in between. The CDR3 has 14 amino acids. CDR3 protein: CASSEIGFNYGYTF. The CDR3 coding sequence is TGTGCCAGCAGTGAAATAGGGTTCAACTATGGCTACACCTTC.

J is TRBJ1-4 and V is TRBV9; D possibly corresponds to TRBD1 (6 bases). Germline V gene lookup returns CDR1 SGDLS and CDR2 YYNGEE. CDR3 size: 15 residues. V was trimmed by 4 bases and J by 0 bases, leaving 10 bases between them. The CDR3 nucleotides read TGTGCCAGCAGCCCAACAGGGACAACTAATGAAAAACTGTTTTTT. It codes for CASSPTGTTNEKLFF. Full variable domain (remainder filled in from reference TRBV9 and TRBJ1-4): DSGVTQTPKHLITATGQRVTLRCSPRSGDLSVYWYQQSLDQGLQFLIQYYNGEERAKGNILERFSAQQFPDLHSELNLSSLELGDSALYFCASSPTGTTNEKLFFGSGTQLSVL.

The V and J genes are TRBV30 and TRBJ1-2, with unresolved D. This CDR3 has 13 amino acids. Germline V gene lookup returns CDR1 GTSNPN and CDR2 SVGIG (reference sequence). V gave up 4 bases and J gave up 1 base, with 10 bases separating them. In DNA, the CDR3 is TGTGCCTGGAAAGAGCGTATTAACTATGGCTACACCTTC. Amino acids: CAWKERINYGYTF.